A selection of T cell receptor beta chains follows, all from one sample in a study of blood T cell repertoires in COVID-19. Libraries were prepared by immunoSEQ multiplex PCR; TCRdb keeps only in-frame clonotypes and omits some of them. The sample contains some 310,000 clones, 85% to 90% of which appear only once. The sample comprised PBMCs or T cells enriched from blood (not recorded which). The receptors originated from a woman aged 25 to 39 who had recovered from COVID-19. CDR3s include the opening cysteine and the closing phenylalanine or tryptophan. Each record gives: D gene, clone size, J gene, V gene, CDR3 protein, CDR3 DNA. A D gene is named only where the DNA matches it firmly. The size field is filled for only some rows; it gives once, few, many or a size class.

d_call: .
clone_size: .
j_call: TRBJ2-6
v_call: TRBV6-1
cdr3_aa: CASSGVHLSGANVLTF
cdr3_nt: TGTGCCAGCAGTGGTGTCCATCTAAGTGGGGCCAACGTCCTGACTTTC

d_call: .
clone_size: .
j_call: TRBJ1-1
v_call: TRBV27
cdr3_aa: CASSFLAGGDTEAFF
cdr3_nt: TGTGCCAGCAGTTTCCTCGCGGGAGGGGACACTGAAGCTTTCTTT

d_call: TRBD2
clone_size: .
j_call: TRBJ2-2
v_call: TRBV7-3
cdr3_aa: CASRRAGGTGELFF
cdr3_nt: TGTGCCAGCCGCCGGGCGGGGGGGACCGGGGAGCTGTTTTTT

d_call: .
clone_size: .
j_call: TRBJ1-2
v_call: TRBV12-3/TRBV12-4
cdr3_aa: CASSFSSRYGYTF
cdr3_nt: TGTGCCAGCAGTTTTTCTAGTCGCTATGGCTACACCTTC

d_call: .
clone_size: .
j_call: TRBJ1-1
v_call: TRBV10-1
cdr3_aa: CASSEWGPPGAMNTEAFF
cdr3_nt: TGCGCCAGCAGTGAATGGGGCCCGCCAGGGGCAATGAACACTGAAGCTTTCTTT

d_call: .
clone_size: .
j_call: TRBJ1-2
v_call: TRBV10-3
cdr3_aa: CAISENGDNYGYTF
cdr3_nt: TGTGCCATCAGTGAGAACGGTGATAACTATGGCTACACCTTC

d_call: TRBD1
clone_size: .
j_call: TRBJ1-1
v_call: TRBV19
cdr3_aa: CASSGTGPNTEAFF
cdr3_nt: TGTGCCAGTAGTGGGACAGGGCCGAACACTGAAGCTTTCTTT

d_call: TRBD2
clone_size: once
j_call: TRBJ2-1
v_call: TRBV9
cdr3_aa: CASSVGLAGAPYNEQFF
cdr3_nt: TGTGCCAGCAGCGTGGGACTAGCGGGAGCCCCCTACAATGAGCAGTTCTTC

d_call: TRBD1
clone_size: .
j_call: TRBJ2-5
v_call: TRBV29-1
cdr3_aa: CSVAQGASEETQYF
cdr3_nt: TGCAGCGTTGCCCAGGGGGCCTCGGAAGAGACCCAGTACTTC

d_call: .
clone_size: .
j_call: TRBJ1-4
v_call: TRBV19
cdr3_aa: CASRPGQANEKLFF
cdr3_nt: TGTGCCAGTAGACCGGGACAAGCAAATGAAAAACTGTTTTTT

d_call: .
clone_size: .
j_call: TRBJ1-4
v_call: TRBV20-1
cdr3_aa: CSASSQDEGEKLFF
cdr3_nt: TGCAGTGCTAGTTCCCAGGATGAAGGTGAAAAACTGTTTTTT

d_call: TRBD2
clone_size: once
j_call: TRBJ2-2
v_call: TRBV24-1
cdr3_aa: CATSGRRTKREVLGELFF
cdr3_nt: TGTGCCACCAGTGGTCGTCGGACTAAGCGGGAGGTTCTCGGGGAGCTGTTTTTT

d_call: TRBD2
clone_size: .
j_call: TRBJ2-7
v_call: TRBV27
cdr3_aa: CASSLRSTSDSSYEQYF
cdr3_nt: TGTGCCAGCAGTTTACGGTCGACTAGCGATTCCTCCTACGAGCAGTACTTC

d_call: TRBD2
clone_size: .
j_call: TRBJ2-2
v_call: TRBV6-5
cdr3_aa: CASSYTSGHTGELFF
cdr3_nt: TGTGCCAGCAGTTACACTAGCGGGCATACCGGGGAGCTGTTTTTT

d_call: .
clone_size: once
j_call: TRBJ1-5
v_call: TRBV3-1/TRBV3-2
cdr3_aa: CASSQGQSQGPQHF
cdr3_nt: TGTGCCAGCAGCCAAGGGCAGAGCCAGGGACCCCAGCATTTT

d_call: TRBD2
clone_size: .
j_call: TRBJ2-3
v_call: TRBV5-8
cdr3_aa: CASSLSTSGYTDTQYF
cdr3_nt: TGTGCCAGCAGCTTGTCGACTAGCGGCTACACAGATACGCAGTATTTT

d_call: .
clone_size: .
j_call: TRBJ1-2
v_call: TRBV19
cdr3_aa: CASSPDGRGGYTF
cdr3_nt: TGTGCCAGTAGCCCGGACGGGCGGGGCGGCTACACCTTC

d_call: TRBD2
clone_size: .
j_call: TRBJ2-7
v_call: TRBV27
cdr3_aa: CASSLEVAGGLEQYF
cdr3_nt: TGTGCCAGCAGTTTAGAAGTAGCGGGAGGTCTGGAGCAGTACTTC

d_call: .
clone_size: .
j_call: TRBJ2-7
v_call: TRBV6-5
cdr3_aa: CASSYRGSDYEQYF
cdr3_nt: TGTGCCAGCAGTTACCGGGGGTCGGACTACGAGCAGTACTTC

d_call: TRBD2
clone_size: .
j_call: TRBJ2-1
v_call: TRBV7-9
cdr3_aa: CASSPGGNEQFF
cdr3_nt: TGTGCCAGCAGCCCGGGGGGGAATGAGCAGTTCTTC

d_call: .
clone_size: .
j_call: TRBJ1-2
v_call: TRBV7-8
cdr3_aa: CASSPQGYGYTF
cdr3_nt: TGTGCCAGCAGCCCACAGGGTTATGGCTACACCTTC

d_call: TRBD1
clone_size: .
j_call: TRBJ1-2
v_call: TRBV6-5
cdr3_aa: CASSPSPGTGFGYTF
cdr3_nt: TGTGCCAGCAGTCCATCTCCCGGGACAGGGTTTGGCTACACCTTC

d_call: .
clone_size: .
j_call: TRBJ1-1
v_call: TRBV4-1
cdr3_aa: CASSQVENRATEAFF
cdr3_nt: TGCGCCAGCAGCCAAGTGGAAAACAGGGCCACTGAAGCTTTCTTT

d_call: TRBD1
clone_size: .
j_call: TRBJ2-7
v_call: TRBV10-2
cdr3_aa: CASKPGQGSYEQYF
cdr3_nt: TGCGCCAGCAAGCCGGGACAGGGGTCCTACGAGCAGTACTTC

d_call: TRBD2
clone_size: .
j_call: TRBJ2-1
v_call: TRBV7-6
cdr3_aa: CASSSQAGGPLNEQFF
cdr3_nt: TGTGCCAGCAGCTCCCAAGCGGGAGGGCCCCTAAATGAGCAGTTCTTC

d_call: TRBD1
clone_size: .
j_call: TRBJ1-2
v_call: TRBV4-2
cdr3_aa: CASSQDEGGKDVDGYTF
cdr3_nt: TGTGCCAGCAGCCAAGATGAAGGGGGCAAAGACGTCGATGGCTACACCTTC

d_call: .
clone_size: .
j_call: TRBJ2-2
v_call: TRBV6-5
cdr3_aa: CASSYSPGATGELFF
cdr3_nt: TGTGCCAGCAGTTACTCCCCGGGAGCCACCGGGGAGCTGTTTTTT

d_call: TRBD1
clone_size: .
j_call: TRBJ2-1
v_call: TRBV18
cdr3_aa: CASSPSPRDRTYNEQFF
cdr3_nt: TGTGCCAGCTCACCATCTCCCCGGGACAGAACCTACAATGAGCAGTTCTTC

d_call: TRBD1
clone_size: .
j_call: TRBJ1-1
v_call: TRBV7-9
cdr3_aa: CASSSPQGAGAEAFF
cdr3_nt: TGTGCCAGCAGCTCACCACAGGGGGCCGGCGCTGAAGCTTTCTTT

d_call: TRBD1
clone_size: .
j_call: TRBJ2-2
v_call: TRBV10-3
cdr3_aa: CAISSGTEVTGELFF
cdr3_nt: TGTGCCATCAGCTCCGGGACAGAAGTCACCGGGGAGCTGTTTTTT

d_call: TRBD1
clone_size: .
j_call: TRBJ2-1
v_call: TRBV28
cdr3_aa: CASSSSRTGPNEQFF
cdr3_nt: TGTGCCAGCAGCTCCTCGCGGACAGGGCCCAATGAGCAGTTCTTC

d_call: .
clone_size: .
j_call: TRBJ1-1
v_call: TRBV12-3/TRBV12-4
cdr3_aa: CASSFAKNTEAFF
cdr3_nt: TGTGCCAGCAGTTTCGCGAAGAACACTGAAGCTTTCTTT

d_call: .
clone_size: .
j_call: TRBJ1-1
v_call: TRBV2
cdr3_aa: CASSGGTEAFF
cdr3_nt: TGTGCCAGCAGTGGAGGTACTGAAGCTTTCTTT

d_call: .
clone_size: .
j_call: TRBJ2-7
v_call: TRBV7-6
cdr3_aa: CASSLRGHKSSYEQYF
cdr3_nt: TGTGCCAGCAGCTTAAGGGGACACAAAAGCTCCTACGAGCAGTACTTC

d_call: .
clone_size: .
j_call: TRBJ2-3
v_call: TRBV9
cdr3_aa: CASSVFSRSTDTQYF
cdr3_nt: TGTGCCAGCAGCGTATTTTCGCGTAGCACAGATACGCAGTATTTT

d_call: TRBD2
clone_size: .
j_call: TRBJ2-1
v_call: TRBV6-2/TRBV6-3
cdr3_aa: CASSYTSGSYNEQFF
cdr3_nt: TGTGCCAGCAGTTATACTAGCGGGAGCTACAATGAGCAGTTCTTC

d_call: TRBD2
clone_size: .
j_call: TRBJ2-3
v_call: TRBV20-1
cdr3_aa: CSASRPSGRYF
cdr3_nt: TGCAGTGCTAGTCGGCCTAGCGGGAGGTATTTT

d_call: .
clone_size: .
j_call: TRBJ2-2
v_call: TRBV12-3/TRBV12-4
cdr3_aa: CAIELTNTGELFF
cdr3_nt: TGTGCCATCGAACTAACGAACACCGGGGAGCTGTTTTTT

d_call: .
clone_size: .
j_call: TRBJ1-4
v_call: TRBV6-5
cdr3_aa: CASSYGSTNEKLFF
cdr3_nt: TGTGCCAGCAGTTACGGCTCAACTAATGAAAAACTGTTTTTT

d_call: TRBD2
clone_size: many
j_call: TRBJ2-7
v_call: TRBV6-1
cdr3_aa: CASSEWSSGNSYEQYF
cdr3_nt: TGTGCCAGCAGTGAATGGTCTAGCGGGAACTCCTACGAGCAGTACTTC

d_call: TRBD2
clone_size: .
j_call: TRBJ2-3
v_call: TRBV9
cdr3_aa: CASSAGTRPDTQYF
cdr3_nt: TGTGCCAGCAGCGCCGGGACTAGGCCAGATACGCAGTATTTT

d_call: TRBD2
clone_size: .
j_call: TRBJ2-7
v_call: TRBV2
cdr3_aa: CASSSGTSSYEQYF
cdr3_nt: TGTGCCAGCAGTTCCGGGACTAGTTCCTACGAGCAGTACTTC

d_call: TRBD2
clone_size: few
j_call: TRBJ2-3
v_call: TRBV28
cdr3_aa: CASSKTGTSGSLTDTQYF
cdr3_nt: TGTGCCAGCAGTAAAACCGGGACTAGCGGGAGTCTCACAGATACGCAGTATTTT

d_call: TRBD2
clone_size: .
j_call: TRBJ2-1
v_call: TRBV27
cdr3_aa: CASSASGEHYNEQFF
cdr3_nt: TGTGCCAGCAGCGCTAGCGGAGAACACTACAATGAGCAGTTCTTC

d_call: .
clone_size: .
j_call: TRBJ1-5
v_call: TRBV19
cdr3_aa: CASNGWGEDNQPQHF
cdr3_nt: TGTGCCAGTAATGGGTGGGGCGAGGACAATCAGCCCCAGCATTTT

d_call: TRBD1
clone_size: .
j_call: TRBJ1-2
v_call: TRBV4-2
cdr3_aa: CASSPNPSPGQGGLRGYTF
cdr3_nt: TGTGCCAGCAGTCCAAACCCCTCACCGGGACAGGGAGGATTGCGGGGCTACACCTTC

d_call: .
clone_size: few
j_call: TRBJ1-4
v_call: TRBV5-1
cdr3_aa: CASSPQTNEKLFF
cdr3_nt: TGCGCCAGCAGCCCGCAGACAAATGAAAAACTGTTTTTT

d_call: .
clone_size: .
j_call: TRBJ2-7
v_call: TRBV6-5
cdr3_aa: CASSYSWRGPYEQYF
cdr3_nt: TGTGCCAGCAGTTATTCCTGGCGGGGGCCCTACGAGCAGTACTTC

d_call: .
clone_size: once
j_call: TRBJ1-1
v_call: TRBV5-1
cdr3_aa: CASSSQLRPRATNTEAFF
cdr3_nt: TGCGCCAGCAGCTCCCAACTGCGACCGCGGGCTACGAACACTGAAGCTTTCTTT

d_call: TRBD2
clone_size: once
j_call: TRBJ2-1
v_call: TRBV12-3/TRBV12-4
cdr3_aa: CASGLAEDNEQFF
cdr3_nt: TGTGCCAGCGGGCTAGCGGAAGATAATGAGCAGTTCTTC

d_call: .
clone_size: .
j_call: TRBJ1-1
v_call: TRBV7-9
cdr3_aa: CASSQGDTEAFF
cdr3_nt: TGTGCCAGCAGCCAAGGGGACACTGAAGCTTTCTTT

d_call: .
clone_size: .
j_call: TRBJ1-2
v_call: TRBV7-9
cdr3_aa: CASSFPGGYTF
cdr3_nt: TGTGCCAGCAGCTTCCCGGGTGGCTACACCTTC